A selection of T cell receptor beta chains follows, all from one sample in a study of T cell responses to AZD1222 COVID-19 vaccine. Here immunoSEQ multiplex PCR was the method, and the copy in TCRdb shows in-frame clones only, minus some. The repertoire holds under 100,000 clones, with 86% as singletons. The sample was peripheral blood, taken on day 0 of AZD1222 vaccination. The receptors stem from an adult in good health. Each CDR3 is given with its conserved first and last residue. Each record gives: CDR3 protein, CDR3 DNA, D gene, V gene, clone size, J gene. D genes are given only for firm matches. Clone size is not always given. Where it is, it says once, few, many or a class for expanded clones.

CASSYTTGTGMETQYF,TGTGCCAGCAGCTACACCACCGGGACAGGGATGGAGACCCAGTACTTC,TRBD1,TRBV13,NA,TRBJ2-5
CASSLSGRGVDEQFF,TGTGCCAGCAGTTTATCGGGGCGAGGGGTTGACGAGCAGTTCTTC,NA,TRBV27,few,TRBJ2-1
CASSPTRGEQYF,TGTGCCAGCTCACCAACAAGGGGAGAGCAGTACTTC,NA,TRBV18,once,TRBJ2-7
CASSEGGPYYGYTF,TGTGCCAGCAGTGAGGGGGGTCCCTACTATGGCTACACCTTC,NA,TRBV6-1,NA,TRBJ1-2
CASSSWAPNTEAFF,TGTGCCAGCAGCTCCTGGGCCCCGAACACTGAAGCTTTCTTT,NA,TRBV5-4,NA,TRBJ1-1
CASSLSGQGFPDTQYF,TGTGCCAGTAGCCTATCGGGACAGGGGTTCCCAGATACGCAGTATTTT,TRBD1,TRBV19,NA,TRBJ2-3
CASSQEGRLAGEGSGELFF,TGCGCCAGCAGCCAAGAGGGAAGACTAGCGGGAGAAGGGTCCGGGGAGCTGTTTTTT,TRBD2,TRBV4-3,few,TRBJ2-2
CASSAGQITYEQYF,TGTGCCAGCAGCGCCGGACAGATCACCTACGAGCAGTACTTC,NA,TRBV7-8,NA,TRBJ2-7
CASSPGTGVSQF,TGTGCCAGCAGCCCCGGGACAGGGGTGTCTCAATTC,TRBD1,TRBV11-3,NA,TRBJ1-2
CASSSSGTPSNYGYTF,TGTGCCAGCAGCTCCTCCGGGACACCGAGTAACTATGGCTACACCTTC,NA,TRBV28,once,TRBJ1-2
CASRLDPSGNTIYF,TGTGCCAGCAGACTCGACCCCTCTGGAAACACCATATATTTT,NA,TRBV6-5,NA,TRBJ1-3
CASSSRQGIGKQPQHF,TGTGCCAGCAGTTCGAGACAGGGTATTGGGAAACAGCCCCAGCATTTT,TRBD1,TRBV28,NA,TRBJ1-5
CASSEIRTSSNSPLHF,TGTGCCAGCAGTGAAATTCGGACGTCTAGTAATTCACCCCTCCACTTT,NA,TRBV2,NA,TRBJ1-6
CATSDGDRDEQFF,TGTGCCACCAGTGATGGGGACAGGGATGAGCAGTTCTTC,TRBD1,TRBV24-1,NA,TRBJ2-1
CASSLELGQGSYEQYF,TGTGCCAGCAGCTTAGAACTAGGACAGGGCTCCTACGAGCAGTACTTC,TRBD1,TRBV7-6,NA,TRBJ2-7
CASSLGSVPNYGYTF,TGCGCCAGCAGCTTGGGTTCCGTCCCTAACTATGGCTACACCTTC,NA,TRBV5-1,NA,TRBJ1-2
CASSTDRQETQYF,TGTGCCAGCAGCACGGACAGACAAGAGACCCAGTACTTC,NA,TRBV7-2,NA,TRBJ2-5
CASSYGRTGSGYTF,TGTGCCAGCAGTTATGGCAGGACAGGGAGCGGCTACACCTTC,TRBD1,TRBV6-5,once,TRBJ1-2
CASSVAPSASDSPLHF,TGTGCCAGCAGCGTAGCCCCCTCGGCAAGCGATTCACCCCTCCACTTT,NA,TRBV9,NA,TRBJ1-6
CATSDGPRSPLHF,TGTGCCACCAGTGATGGCCCGCGGTCACCCCTCCACTTT,NA,TRBV24-1,NA,TRBJ1-6
CASSLTGNNSPLHF,TGCGCCAGCAGCCTGACAGGAAATAATTCACCCCTCCACTTT,NA,TRBV5-1,NA,TRBJ1-6
CASTTGGYNEQFF,TGTGCCAGCACGACAGGGGGCTACAATGAGCAGTTCTTC,TRBD1,TRBV18,NA,TRBJ2-1
CASSETSGVYEQYF,TGCGCCAGCAGTGAGACTAGCGGAGTCTACGAGCAGTACTTC,TRBD2,TRBV10-1,NA,TRBJ2-7
CASSPGRTRDEQYF,TGCGCCAGCAGCCCCGGGCGGACAAGGGACGAGCAGTACTTC,NA,TRBV5-1,NA,TRBJ2-7
CASSRGGGSLGQYF,TGTGCCAGCAGCCGGGGCGGGGGGTCACTGGGGCAGTACTTC,TRBD2,TRBV5-4,NA,TRBJ2-7
CASSPASAGANVLTF,TGTGCCAGCAGTCCGGCTAGTGCTGGGGCCAACGTCCTGACTTTC,NA,TRBV6-6,NA,TRBJ2-6
CASSQGQGARGYTF,TGTGCCAGCAGCCAGGGACAGGGGGCGCGGGGCTACACCTTC,TRBD1,TRBV5-8,NA,TRBJ1-2
CASSKVTWGEKLFF,TGTGCCAGCAGCAAAGTAACTTGGGGTGAAAAACTGTTTTTT,NA,TRBV21-1,NA,TRBJ1-4
CASLAGVGDEQFF,TGTGCCAGCCTAGCGGGAGTTGGAGATGAGCAGTTCTTC,TRBD2,TRBV28,NA,TRBJ2-1
CASSPDSYGYTF,TGTGCCAGTAGTCCGGACAGTTATGGCTACACCTTC,NA,TRBV19,NA,TRBJ1-2
CASSIRSRRDQETQYF,TGTGCCAGTAGTATTCGTTCCAGGAGGGATCAAGAGACCCAGTACTTC,NA,TRBV19,NA,TRBJ2-5
CASTSRTANSPLHF,TGTGCCAGCACCTCTCGGACGGCTAATTCACCCCTCCACTTT,NA,TRBV27,NA,TRBJ1-6
CSVPGTGNTEAFF,TGCAGCGTCCCCGGGACAGGGAACACTGAAGCTTTCTTT,TRBD1,TRBV29-1,once,TRBJ1-1